This TCR beta chain was sequenced during a study of early T cells in non-severe SARS-CoV-2 infection. For the study at large: The sequenced material was bulk RNA from unsorted whole blood, and its chains were unpaired. Notes on the study in general: VDJdb-based annotation leaned toward anti-spike CD8 responses and missed private and CD4 specificities.

The CDR3 runs 15 residues. Germline V gives CDR1 MDHEN, CDR2 SYDVKM. V lost 7 bases and J lost 6, with 21 bases in between. The sample holds many counts of this clonotype. No antigen is known for it. Researchers attached unique molecular identifiers to individual cDNA molecules. TCRdb reanalysed the 5' RACE reads using MiXCR and keeps one entry per CDR3 protein. Among around 68,000 distinct CDR3 sequences listed, around 5.7% were seen once. The input for sequencing was whole blood, taken at baseline. The gene calls are TRBV28 and TRBJ1-2; possibly TRBD1 for D (5 bases). This sequence was found in an adult who was a healthcare worker with PCR-confirmed SARS-CoV-2 infection or an uninfected control (not recorded which). CDR3 sequence: CASTPWRGRLHGYTF. CDR3 nucleotides: TGTGCCAGCACCCCCTGGAGGGGTAGGCTTCATGGCTACACCTTC.